One sample yielded the 32 T cell receptor beta chains listed below, sequenced in a study of blood T cell repertoires in COVID-19. The table came from immunoSEQ multiplex PCR; TCRdb's copy has only in-frame clones and leaves some out. The table includes roughly 190,000 clones, around 83% detected once. The specimen was peripheral blood. These TCRs come from a man aged 50-59 years with active or convalescent COVID-19.

V usage is TRBV10-3 and J usage is TRBJ2-5, with 10 positions matching TRBD1. Germline V CDR1 and CDR2: ENHRY, SYGVKD. V dropped 2 bases and J dropped 1; count of bases not matched to a gene: 13. This CDR3 has 19 residues. CDR3 residues: CAISEGPPGQGLGQETQYF. The DNA of the CDR3 is TGTGCCATCAGTGAGGGCCCACCGGGACAGGGGCTGGGCCAAGAGACCCAGTACTTC.

This rearrangement joins TRBV11-3 to TRBJ2-7; weak D call: TRBD2 (6 bases). V lost 0 bases and J 6 bases, leaving 9 bases between the germline ends. Germline values: CDR1 SGHNT, CDR2 YENEEA. This CDR3 is built from 13 residues. CDR3 bases: TGTGCCAGCAGCTTAGATGTGGGGGGCGAGCAGTACTTC. Amino acids: CASSLDVGGEQYF. Variable domain in full (rest from reference TRBV11-3 and TRBJ2-7): EAGVVQSPRYKIIEKKQPVAFWCNPISGHNTLYWYLQNLGQGPELLIRYENEEAVDDSQLPKDRFSAERLKGVDSTLKIQPAELGDSAVYLCASSLDVGGEQYFGPGTRLTVT.

The CDR3 DNA follows: TGTGCCAGCAGCGTAGGGGGGCAGGGAGTCTACGAGCAGTACTTC. Residues: CASSVGGQGVYEQYF. The chain uses TRBV9 and TRBJ2-7; D perhaps matches TRBD1 (6 bases). The ends were cut back, 0 bases at V and 3 bases at J, with 13 bases in the middle. This CDR3 is 15 amino acids long. The germline CDR1 and CDR2 sequences are SGDLS and YYNGEE.

This clone was seen a single time. The CDR3 sequence: CASSSGGTEAFF. CDR3 DNA: TGTGCCAGCAGTTCCGGGGGTACTGAAGCTTTCTTT. V and J are TRBV6-5 and TRBJ1-1, with a possible D match to TRBD1 (5 bases). Trimming shortened V by 4 bases and J by 5 bases, and 8 bases separated the two germline ends. This CDR3 spans 12 amino acids. Looked up from germline, CDR1 is MNHEY and CDR2 is SVGAGI.

The J gene is TRBJ1-3, the V gene TRBV28; TRBD1 agrees at 10 bases. This CDR3 has 16 amino acids. With V trimmed by 4 bases and J by 2 bases, 5 bases remained unmatched. Germline CDR1 MDHEN, CDR2 SYDVKM. For the CDR3, the DNA is TGTGCCAGCAGTTCAGCCGGGACAGGGGCTGGAAACACCATATATTTT. As protein: CASSSAGTGAGNTIYF.

The rearrangement links TRBV19 to TRBJ1-2, with a tentative D call TRBD1 (5 bases). The CDR3 spans 15 residues. V lost 9 bases and J 5 bases, leaving 22 bases between the germline ends. Germline CDR1 LNHDA, CDR2 SQIVND (reference sequence). CDR3 amino acids: CASTLGEFKWYGYTF. For the CDR3, the DNA is TGTGCCAGCACCCTAGGGGAATTCAAGTGGTATGGCTACACCTTC.

The V call is TRBV19, the J call TRBJ2-7; 14 nucleotides agree with TRBD2. The germline V gene encodes CDR1 LNHDA and CDR2 SQIVND (reference sequence). CDR3 length: 17 amino acids. V lost 5 bases to trimming and J lost 5 bases; unmatched junction nucleotides: 11. DNA of the CDR3: TGTGCCAGTAGTTCCAATCCGGGGACTAGCGGGGGCCACGAGCAGTACTTC. This gives the protein CASSSNPGTSGGHEQYF.

The chain is built from TRBV2 and TRBJ1-1; no clear D. Trimming took off 8 bases at V and 4 bases at J, with 17 bases between the two ends. This CDR3 comprises 14 residues. Germline V gives CDR1 SNHLY, CDR2 FYNNEI. CDR3 sequence reads: CASSEIGLGTEAFF. The CDR3 coding sequence is TGTGCCAGCTCTGAAATCGGGTTGGGCACTGAAGCTTTCTTT.

The chain is built from TRBV11-2 and TRBJ1-2, with D perhaps TRBD1 (6 bases). This CDR3 is built from 15 residues. Trimming left V 0 bases short and J 2 bases short, with 10 bases between. Germline V gene data show CDR1 as SGHAT and CDR2 as FQNNGV. In DNA form, the CDR3 reads TGTGCCAGCAGCTTAGAGGGGAGGGGGAACTATGGCTACACCTTC. It encodes CASSLEGRGNYGYTF.

This sequence joins TRBV15 and TRBJ2-7, with D perhaps matching TRBD2 (6 bases). The germline CDR1 and CDR2 sequences are LNHNV and YYDKDF (reference sequence). Between the trimmed V and J ends, which lost 1 base and 2 bases, there was a span of 12 bases. The CDR3 is 15 residues long. CDR3 sequence (DNA): TGTGCCACCAGCAGAGCGGGGCGGGACCCCTACGAGCAGTACTTC. Protein product: CATSRAGRDPYEQYF.

The chain employs TRBV11-3 and TRBJ2-3; TRBD2 aligns across 10 bases. V was pared by 1 base and J by 1 base, with 5 bases of the junction left unmatched. In germline, CDR1 is SGHNT, CDR2 YENEEA. This CDR3 is built from 17 residues. The CDR3 protein is CASSLVSGGAGTDTQYF. CDR3 sequence (DNA): TGTGCCAGCAGCTTAGTAAGCGGGGGGGCTGGCACAGATACGCAGTATTTT. The full variable domain, in which reference TRBV11-3 and TRBJ2-3 provide the parts outside the CDR3, is EAGVVQSPRYKIIEKKQPVAFWCNPISGHNTLYWYLQNLGQGPELLIRYENEEAVDDSQLPKDRFSAERLKGVDSTLKIQPAELGDSAVYLCASSLVSGGAGTDTQYFGPGTRLTVL.

The J gene is TRBJ2-1, the V gene TRBV7-9; the match to TRBD2 covers 12 bases. V shed 2 bases and J 8 bases; nucleotides not matched to a gene: 4. This CDR3 is built from 15 residues. CDR1 is SEHNR, CDR2 FQNEAQ, per germline (reference sequence). The CDR3 bases are TGTGCCAGCAGCTTAAGGACTAGCGGGACGGATGAGCAGTTCTTC. It yields the protein CASSLRTSGTDEQFF.

The chain recombines TRBV19 with TRBJ1-2; D call uncertain. Deletions cut 6 bases from V and 3 bases from J, with 5 bases between. The germline CDR1 and CDR2 sequences are LNHDA and SQIVND (reference sequence). The CDR3 extends over 11 amino acids. CDR3 DNA: TGTGCCAGTAGCCGGGACTATGGCTACACCTTC. Translating gives CASSRDYGYTF.

This chain links TRBV5-6 with TRBJ1-4, with D possibly TRBD1 on 6 matching bases. Germline V CDR1 and CDR2: SGHDT, YYEEEE. The CDR3 runs 15 residues. Trimming left V 1 base short and J 4 bases short, with 11 bases between. The CDR3 protein is CASSLTGTSNEKLFF. CDR3 DNA sequence: TGTGCCAGCAGCTTGACCGGGACAAGTAATGAAAAACTGTTTTTT.

In this sample, this clone turned up once. The chain joins TRBV12-5 to TRBJ1-5, with D unclear. Germline V gene sequence: CDR1 LGHNT, CDR2 FRNRAP. The CDR3 covers 12 residues. Between the trimmed V and J ends, which lost 1 base and 6 bases, there was a span of 4 bases. CDR3 nucleotide sequence: TGTGCTAGTGGTTTGGCCGGTCAGCCCCAGCATTTT. Its protein product is CASGLAGQPQHF.

This chain connects TRBV19 to TRBJ1-6; possible D gene TRBD1, 5 bases. CDR3 length equals 14 residues. The germline V gene has CDR1 LNHDA and CDR2 SQIVND (reference sequence). Trimming stripped 6 bases from V and 7 bases from J, with 13 bases between. The CDR3 protein is CASRPGLINSPLHF. The CDR3 coding sequence is TGTGCCAGTAGACCGGGACTGATAAATTCACCCCTCCACTTT.

The chain uses TRBV24-1 and TRBJ2-2; tentatively, D is TRBD2 (7 bases). The CDR3 totals 13 residues. Trimming removed 9 bases at V and 9 bases at J, with 16 bases between. Germline CDR1 and CDR2: KGHDR and SFDVKD. The CDR3 DNA reads TGTGCCACCCCTCTAATGGGGGGGCGGGAGCTGTTTTTT. Amino acids: CATPLMGGRELFF.

This clone was counted between two and nine times. The J gene is TRBJ2-3, the V gene TRBV7-9; 9 bases map to TRBD2. The CDR3 runs to 17 residues. The germline V gene has CDR1 SEHNR and CDR2 FQNEAQ (reference sequence). V trimming: 4 bases; J trimming: 6 bases; junction bases outside the gene matches: 14. The CDR3 spells CASSSAVGGGAGDTQYF. Here the CDR3 DNA reads TGTGCCAGCAGCTCCGCGGTAGGCGGGGGGGCGGGTGATACGCAGTATTTT.

This clone has a handful of counts. This sequence joins TRBV9 and TRBJ2-3; tentatively, D is TRBD2 (5 bases). Germline assignment: CDR1 SGDLS and CDR2 YYNGEE. With 5 bases removed from V and 0 bases from J, the gap between germline ends came to 13 bases. This CDR3 is built from 15 residues. The CDR3 nucleotides read TGTGCCAGCAGTGCAACCCCGGGAAGCACAGATACGCAGTATTTT. The encoded protein is CASSATPGSTDTQYF.

The chain is built from TRBV7-2 and TRBJ1-2; 7 bases align to TRBD1. This CDR3 is 15 amino acids long. Germline loops: CDR1 SGHTA, CDR2 FQGNSA. With V trimmed by 4 bases and J by 6 bases, 11 bases remained unmatched. In DNA, the CDR3 is TGTGCCAGCAGCTCGTGGGTAGGGGGCCGGAATGGCTACACCTTC. It is translated as CASSSWVGGRNGYTF.

The genes are TRBV5-1 and TRBJ2-7, with a tentative D call TRBD2 (6 bases). V was pared by 3 bases and J by 5 bases, with 9 bases between. Germline CDR1 and CDR2: SGHRS and YFSETQ. The CDR3 runs 12 residues. The CDR3, as DNA: TGCGCCAGCAGCTCGGGAGCGAACGAGCAGTACTTC. This translates into CASSSGANEQYF.

The V and J genes are TRBV19 and TRBJ2-5; 13 bases match TRBD2. The germline V gene has CDR1 LNHDA and CDR2 SQIVND (reference sequence). The junction had 9 bases not matched to a gene; V was cut back by 6 bases and J by 5 bases. This CDR3 comprises 16 residues. CDR3 amino acids: CASSWTSGRSGETQYF. DNA for the CDR3: TGTGCCAGTAGCTGGACTAGCGGGAGATCCGGGGAGACCCAGTACTTC. Together with reference TRBV19 and TRBJ2-5, the CDR3 gives the full variable domain: DGGITQSPKYLFRKEGQNVTLSCEQNLNHDAMYWYRQDPGQGLRLIYYSQIVNDFQKGDIAEGYSVSREKKESFPLTVTSAQKNPTAFYLCASSWTSGRSGETQYFGPGTRLLVL.

This clone came up a few times. The chain combines TRBV6-2 or TRBV6-3 with TRBJ2-7; 10 nucleotides match TRBD1. The germline gives CDR1 MNHEY, CDR2 SVGEGT. This CDR3 is built from 17 residues. V lost 2 bases and J lost 2; bases outside the gene matches: 9. The CDR3 region is CASSYPIRQGATYEQYF. The CDR3 bases are TGTGCCAGCAGTTACCCGATTCGACAGGGGGCCACCTACGAGCAGTACTTC.

This clone was found once. The rearrangement uses TRBV4-1 and TRBJ1-5; D may be TRBD1 (5 bases). The CDR3 consists of 14 residues. Germline V gene data show CDR1 as MGHRA and CDR2 as YSYEKL. Trimming removed 1 base at V and 6 bases at J, with 10 bases between. The CDR3 is CASSQVGDLQPQHF. CDR3 bases: TGCGCCAGCAGCCAAGTAGGGGATCTTCAGCCCCAGCATTTT.

The V gene is TRBV28, the J gene TRBJ2-7; D possibly corresponds to TRBD1 (6 bases). V shed 5 bases and J shed 7 bases, with 21 bases lying between them. Germline CDR1 and CDR2: MDHEN and SYDVKM. CDR3 length: 15 residues. Here the CDR3 DNA reads TGTGCCAGCAGTCTCACAGGGACGGGTCTGGGGGAGCAGTACTTC. Translation: CASSLTGTGLGEQYF.

The CDR3 loop is CASSLNGLYNEQFF. DNA of the CDR3: TGCGCCAGCAGCTTAAACGGACTCTACAATGAGCAGTTCTTC. The rearrangement uses TRBV5-1 and TRBJ2-1; possible D gene TRBD2, 5 bases. Germline V lookup: CDR1 SGHRS, CDR2 YFSETQ. The CDR3 totals 14 residues. Between the trimmed V and J ends, which lost 2 bases and 3 bases, there was a span of 9 bases.

The chain links TRBV18 to TRBJ2-2, with D possibly TRBD2 on 5 matching bases. Germline CDR1 and CDR2: KGHSH and LQKENI. The CDR3 loop spans 15 amino acids. Trimming removed 3 bases from V and 1 base from J, with 9 bases in between. The CDR3 protein is CASSPRGGNTGELFF. In nucleotides, the CDR3 is TGTGCCAGCTCACCCCGAGGAGGGAACACCGGGGAGCTGTTTTTT.

This clone was recorded only once. The V gene is TRBV21-1, the J gene TRBJ2-1; whether TRBD2, the table's D call, matches the DNA was not checked. TRBV21-1 counts as a pseudogene. The CDR3 is made up of 15 amino acids. CDR3 in DNA: TGTGCCAGCACCGAAGAGGGCCTGAGATACAATGAGCAGTTCTTC. It translates to CASTEEGLRYNEQFF.

The CDR3 nucleotides read TGTGCCAGCACTTCGGGAGAGACCCAGTACTTC. Its translation is CASTSGETQYF. V usage is TRBV27 and J usage is TRBJ2-5, with no clear D. This CDR3 contains 11 residues. The germline V and J ends were trimmed by 7 bases and 4 bases, with 7 bases remaining between them. Germline V gene sequence: CDR1 MNHEY, CDR2 SMNVEV (reference sequence).

This chain uses TRBV11-2 with TRBJ2-2, with a possible D match to TRBD1 (6 bases). The CDR3 length is 15 residues. Germline CDR1 and CDR2: SGHAT and FQNNGV. V was trimmed by 4 bases and J by 6 bases, leaving 15 bases between them. In DNA, the CDR3 is TGTGCCAGCAGCTCACGAATCACAGGGTCCGGGGAGCTGTTTTTT. Translating gives CASSSRITGSGELFF.

This chain uses TRBV6-2 or TRBV6-3 with TRBJ2-7; D is perhaps TRBD2 (5 bases). Germline assignment: CDR1 MNHEY and CDR2 SVGEGT. V was trimmed by 6 bases and J by 2 bases, leaving 8 bases between them. The CDR3 totals 12 residues. The CDR3 is CASSPGTYEQYF. The CDR3, as DNA: TGTGCCAGCAGCCCCGGGACCTACGAGCAGTACTTC.

This clone was detected only once. This chain links TRBV14 with TRBJ1-6; D not certain. The CDR3 consists of 14 residues. Germline lookup yields CDR1 SGHDN and CDR2 FVKESK. V was trimmed by 2 bases and J by 13 bases, leaving 15 bases between them. The CDR3, as DNA: TGTGCCAGCAGCCAAAGAGGTTTCGTACTCCCCCTCCACTTT. The encoded protein is CASSQRGFVLPLHF.